The next 31 T cell receptor beta chains were all read from a single sample in a study of blood T cell repertoires in COVID-19. Assay used: immunoSEQ multiplex PCR; TCRdb lists only in-frame clones, some missing. This repertoire shows 150,000 to 200,000 clones, under 90% found once; its top ten account for approximately 7.3%. Material for sequencing was peripheral blood. Receptors were obtained from a human donor in a cohort sampled during active COVID-19.

The V call is TRBV14, the J call TRBJ1-5; TRBD1 matches at 11 bases. Per germline, CDR1 SGHDN and CDR2 FVKESK. After removal of 6 bases from V and 3 bases from J, the junction contained 4 bases not matched to a gene. This CDR3 contains 15 residues. CDR3 sequence (DNA): TGTGCCAGCAGACGGGACAGGGGGAACAATCAGCCCCAGCATTTT. As protein: CASRRDRGNNQPQHF.

This clone was counted between two and nine times. The CDR3 is CASSLVGGAYEQYF. CDR3 DNA: TGCGCCAGCAGCTTGGTCGGAGGCGCCTACGAGCAGTACTTC. V is TRBV5-1 and J is TRBJ2-7, with a weak D call TRBD2 (5 bases). The V end lost 0 bases, the J end lost 2 bases, and 9 bases lay between the germline ends. Germline V gene data show CDR1 as SGHRS and CDR2 as YFSETQ. The CDR3 loop spans 14 amino acids. Full variable domain (remainder filled in from reference TRBV5-1 and TRBJ2-7): KAGVTQTPRYLIKTRGQQVTLSCSPISGHRSVSWYQQTPGQGLQFLFEYFSETQRNKGNFPGRFSGRQFSNSRSEMNVSTLELGDSALYLCASSLVGGAYEQYFGPGTRLTVT.

The chain has TRBV6-6 and TRBJ1-2, with D possibly matching TRBD1 (5 bases). The CDR3 consists of 10 residues. The V gene lost 7 bases and the J gene lost 5 bases, with 5 bases spanning the gap. The germline CDR1 and CDR2 sequences are MNHNY and SVGAGI (reference sequence). Here the CDR3 DNA reads TGTGCCAGCACAGGGTATGGCTACACCTTC. It translates to CASTGYGYTF.

In its sample, this clone was seen once. This chain connects TRBV5-1 to TRBJ2-7; 7 bases match TRBD2. V shed 3 bases, J shed 0 bases, and the junction held 12 bases outside the gene matches. The V gene's germline CDR1 is SGHRS and CDR2 YFSETQ. The CDR3 loop spans 17 amino acids. The CDR3 protein is CASSWASRGGPSYEQYF. As DNA, the CDR3 is TGCGCCAGCAGCTGGGCCTCGAGGGGAGGGCCCTCCTACGAGCAGTACTTC.

J is TRBJ2-2 and V is TRBV2; a weak D match, TRBD1 (6 bases). CDR3 length: 17 residues. Germline assignment: CDR1 SNHLY and CDR2 FYNNEI. Trimming pared 5 bases from V and 0 bases from J, leaving 16 bases between. CDR3 nucleotides: TGTGCCAGCAGTACCCCTGAGGGGGAAGCGAACACCGGGGAGCTGTTTTTT. Protein: CASSTPEGEANTGELFF.

The chain joins TRBV7-6 to TRBJ1-1, with D unclear. Germline CDR1 reads SGHVS; CDR2 reads FNYEAQ. The CDR3 contains 13 residues. Trimming shortened V by 2 bases and J by 5 bases, and 9 bases separated the two germline ends. In DNA form, the CDR3 reads TGTGCCAGCAGCTTATCCACCCAGACTGAAGCTTTCTTT. It encodes CASSLSTQTEAFF.

The CDR3 loop is CASSLVAGGYNEQFF. The CDR3 DNA follows: TGTGCCAGCAGCTTGGTAGCGGGGGGGTACAATGAGCAGTTCTTC. J is TRBJ2-1 and V is TRBV11-2, with TRBD2 identical over 11 bases. After removal of 3 bases from V and 4 bases from J, the junction contained 2 bases not matched to a gene. Germline CDR1 SGHAT, CDR2 FQNNGV. The CDR3 length is 15 residues.

V and J are TRBV6-5 and TRBJ1-5; D is uncertain. V was cut by 6 bases and J by 1 base, with 10 bases left in between. This CDR3 has 14 amino acids. Per the germline V gene, CDR1 is MNHEY and CDR2 is SVGAGI. CDR3 amino acids: CASREALSNQPQHF. The CDR3, as DNA: TGTGCCAGCAGAGAGGCCCTCAGCAATCAGCCCCAGCATTTT.

The J gene is TRBJ2-5, the V gene TRBV27; 9 nucleotides align to TRBD1. CDR1 and CDR2 (germline): MNHEY, SMNVEV (reference sequence). This CDR3 comprises 15 residues. V gave up 6 bases and J gave up 4 bases; unmatched junction bases: 9. CDR3 in amino acids: CASRAGQGLRETQYF. The CDR3, as DNA: TGTGCCAGCAGGGCGGGACAGGGATTACGAGAGACCCAGTACTTC.

This chain connects TRBV29-1 to TRBJ2-7, with TRBD1 as a possible D gene (5 bases). The length of the CDR3 is 14 residues. The V and J ends lost 0 bases and 2 bases respectively, with 11 bases between them. Germline assignment: CDR1 SQVTM and CDR2 ANQGSEA. In nucleotides, the CDR3 is TGCAGCGTTGAAGATCAAGGGGATCCCTACGAGCAGTACTTC. Amino acid sequence: CSVEDQGDPYEQYF.

This sequence joins TRBV7-9 and TRBJ2-4; D gene ambiguous. V dropped 1 base and J dropped 4 bases, with 8 bases sitting between them. Germline CDR1 and CDR2: SEHNR and FQNEAQ (reference sequence). CDR3 length: 14 residues. Written as DNA, the CDR3 is TGTGCCAGCAGCTTAGGTTTAGAAAAAAACATTCAGTACTTC. It translates to CASSLGLEKNIQYF.

V usage is TRBV5-1 and J usage is TRBJ2-1, with 7 positions matching TRBD2. The CDR3 covers 17 residues. The germline gives CDR1 SGHRS, CDR2 YFSETQ. Losses at the gene ends were 0 bases for V and 8 bases for J; bases not matched to a gene: 14. In DNA, the CDR3 is TGCGCCAGCAGCTTGGAGCGGGGTAGGGGTTCTGCCGATGAGCAGTTCTTC. Translating it yields CASSLERGRGSADEQFF.

The chain has TRBV10-1 and TRBJ2-1; 7 nucleotides align to TRBD1. Germline V gene data show CDR1 as WNHNN and CDR2 as SYGVQD (reference sequence). The CDR3 is made up of 15 amino acids. V lost 5 bases and J lost 1; bases outside the gene matches: 5. DNA of the CDR3: TGCGCCAGCAGTAGGGACAGAGCATCCTACAATGAGCAGTTCTTC. It yields the protein CASSRDRASYNEQFF.

The chain is built from TRBV13 and TRBJ1-5, with 12 bases fitting TRBD1. CDR1 is PRHDT and CDR2 is FYEKMQ in the germline V gene (reference sequence). The CDR3 is 17 residues long. With 0 bases clipped from V and 4 bases from J, the junction kept 4 bases outside the gene matches. This CDR3 is CASSLGLGQGANQPQHF. The CDR3, as DNA: TGTGCCAGCAGCTTAGGCCTGGGACAGGGGGCAAATCAGCCCCAGCATTTT.

The chain links TRBV3-1 (or the pseudogene TRBV3-2) to TRBJ2-7, with 10 bases fitting TRBD2. J gave up 0 bases and V 1 base, and 3 bases lay outside the gene matches. The CDR3 loop spans 16 amino acids. Germline CDR1 reads LGHDT; CDR2 reads YNNKEL (reference sequence). The DNA of the CDR3 is TGTGCCAGCAGCCAAGCCTTAGCGGGGGGCTCCTACGAGCAGTACTTC. This gives the protein CASSQALAGGSYEQYF.

In this sample, this clone turned up a few times. The V call is TRBV19, the J call TRBJ1-1, with 8 bases that match TRBD1. This CDR3 is built from 15 residues. The ends lost 7 bases at V and 5 bases at J; junction bases unmatched: 12. The V gene's germline CDR1 is LNHDA and CDR2 SQIVND (reference sequence). CDR3 sequence (DNA): TGTGCCAGTACCATCGGTACAGGGGGGTGGACTGAAGCTTTCTTT. Its translation: CASTIGTGGWTEAFF. The full variable domain, completed using reference TRBV19 and TRBJ1-1, is DGGITQSPKYLFRKEGQNVTLSCEQNLNHDAMYWYRQDPGQGLRLIYYSQIVNDFQKGDIAEGYSVSREKKESFPLTVTSAQKNPTAFYLCASTIGTGGWTEAFFGQGTRLTVV.

The V and J genes are TRBV4-2 and TRBJ1-1; D ambiguous. CDR1 is LGHNA and CDR2 is YNFKEQ in the germline V gene. This CDR3 is built from 15 residues. Deletions cut 5 bases from V and 7 bases from J, with 20 bases between. DNA of the CDR3: TGTGCCAGCAGCGGCTTAGACACGAAAAGTTTTGAAGCTTTCTTT. This encodes CASSGLDTKSFEAFF.

The chain has TRBV29-1 and TRBJ1-4, with 7 bases lining up with TRBD1. Germline values: CDR1 SQVTM, CDR2 ANQGSEA. The CDR3 totals 13 residues. V shed 5 bases, J shed 1 base, and the junction held 1 base outside the gene matches. The CDR3 sequence: CSVQGETNEKLFF. The DNA for the CDR3 is TGCAGCGTTCAGGGGGAAACTAATGAAAAACTGTTTTTT.

Points on this clone: Mismatch with germline at one junction end may stem from a read error. The chain joins TRBV7-7 to TRBJ2-1, with 7 bases lining up with TRBD1. Germline CDR1 reads SSHAT; CDR2 reads FNYEAQ (reference sequence). The CDR3 loop spans 13 amino acids. As DNA, the CDR3 is TGTGCTAGCAGCCTTCAGGGGGACAATGAGCAGTTCTTC. Translation gives CASSLQGDNEQFF.

This chain joins TRBV11-2 and TRBJ2-7, with a possible D match to TRBD1 (5 bases). The CDR3 runs to 13 residues. Germline V gene lookup returns CDR1 SGHAT and CDR2 FQNNGV. The germline V and J ends were trimmed by 5 bases and 4 bases, with 12 bases remaining between them. DNA of the CDR3: TGTGCCAGCAGCCCGCGACAGCTTTACGAGCAGTACTTC. It encodes CASSPRQLYEQYF.

The chain links TRBV5-1 to TRBJ2-2; a weak D match, TRBD2 (6 bases). Germline V gene lookup returns CDR1 SGHRS and CDR2 YFSETQ. This CDR3 has 12 residues. The V and J ends lost 3 bases and 7 bases respectively, with 7 bases between them. The CDR3 reads CASSSGGGELFF. The CDR3 coding sequence is TGCGCCAGCAGCTCCGGGGGCGGGGAGCTGTTTTTT.

The rearrangement links TRBV6-5 to TRBJ1-1; 7 bases are a match to TRBD1. This CDR3 has 14 residues. V lost 8 bases to trimming and J lost 0 bases; unmatched junction nucleotides: 6. Germline V gene sequence: CDR1 MNHEY, CDR2 SVGAGI. This chain's CDR3 is CASQTGWVNTEAFF. DNA for the CDR3: TGTGCCAGCCAGACAGGGTGGGTGAACACTGAAGCTTTCTTT.

This clone turned up a few times. This sequence joins TRBV7-8 and TRBJ1-3; TRBD1 agrees at 8 bases. The V and J ends lost 3 bases and 2 bases, in that order; junction bases with no gene match: 6. Germline V gene lookup returns CDR1 SGHVS and CDR2 FQNEAQ. The CDR3 contains 16 residues. CDR3 nucleotide sequence: TGTGCCAGCAGCTTGTTCTCGACAGGGGCTGGAAACACCATATATTTT. Translating gives CASSLFSTGAGNTIYF.

This clone was seen only once. The chain links TRBV19 to TRBJ2-7, with no clear D. V was trimmed by 3 bases and J by 0 bases, leaving 12 bases between them. CDR1 is LNHDA and CDR2 is SQIVND in the germline V gene (reference sequence). The CDR3 runs to 15 residues. DNA of the CDR3: TGTGCCAGTAGTATCTCATTGGCTTACTCCTACGAGCAGTACTTC. Residues: CASSISLAYSYEQYF.

This clone has more than one count but fewer than ten. The rearrangement links TRBV19 to TRBJ1-1; TRBD1 is a possible D gene (6 bases). V was trimmed by 10 bases and J by 1 base, leaving 10 bases between them. This CDR3 is built from 12 residues. Germline V gene lookup returns CDR1 LNHDA and CDR2 SQIVND (reference sequence). CDR3 DNA sequence: TGTGCCACCTCGACAGGGAACACTGAAGCTTTCTTT. Its protein product is CATSTGNTEAFF.

This chain joins TRBV5-1 and TRBJ1-1; 7 bases line up with TRBD1. J lost 1 base, V lost 4 bases, and 4 bases had no gene match. CDR1 is SGHRS and CDR2 is YFSETQ in the germline V gene. CDR3 length: 14 residues. CDR3 nucleotide sequence: TGCGCCAGCAGCGGGGCAGGGGGGAACACTGAAGCTTTCTTT. This sequence encodes CASSGAGGNTEAFF.

The J gene is TRBJ1-1, the V gene TRBV7-9, with D hard to call. The CDR3 loop spans 15 amino acids. V was clipped by 4 bases and J by 0 bases, with 12 bases between them. CDR1 SEHNR and CDR2 FQNEAQ come from the germline V gene (reference sequence). The CDR3 DNA reads TGTGCCAGCAGCTCCCTTAGAGTCTTGAACACTGAAGCTTTCTTT. Protein: CASSSLRVLNTEAFF. The full variable domain, with the rest looked up from reference TRBV7-9 and TRBJ1-1, is DTGVSQNPRHKITKRGQNVTFRCDPISEHNRLYWYRQTLGQGPEFLTYFQNEAQLEKSRLLSDRFSAERPKGSFSTLEIQRTEQGDSAMYLCASSSLRVLNTEAFFGQGTRLTVV.

This clone was counted only a few times. The rearrangement joins TRBV2 to TRBJ1-6; perhaps TRBD1 as D (5 bases). The CDR3 is made up of 14 amino acids. In germline, CDR1 is SNHLY, CDR2 FYNNEI. Trimming stripped 9 bases from V and 7 bases from J, with 16 bases between. This chain's CDR3 is CASRPGHRNSPLHF. DNA for the CDR3: TGTGCCAGTAGGCCAGGGCACAGGAATTCACCCCTCCACTTT.

This sequence joins TRBV6-1 and TRBJ1-4; D gene unclear. V lost 2 bases, J lost 0 bases, and 4 bases lay in between. This CDR3 comprises 14 residues. Germline V gene sequence: CDR1 MNHNS, CDR2 SASEGT. CDR3 sequence reads: CASSEQATNEKLFF. DNA for the CDR3: TGTGCCAGCAGTGAACAGGCAACTAATGAAAAACTGTTTTTT.

The chain employs TRBV7-3 and TRBJ2-1; 10 nucleotides match TRBD2. The CDR3 length is 16 residues. Per the germline V gene, CDR1 is SGHTA and CDR2 is FQGTGA. J was trimmed by 7 bases and V by 5 bases; bases with no gene match: 11. This CDR3 reads CASSPHPSGGVNEQFF. DNA of the CDR3: TGTGCCAGCAGCCCGCATCCTAGCGGGGGAGTTAATGAGCAGTTCTTC.

This clone was seen a handful of times. The chain is built from TRBV7-8 and TRBJ2-7, with a tentative D call TRBD1 (5 bases). Trimming took off 1 base at V and 0 bases at J, with 7 bases between the two ends. CDR3 length: 14 residues. CDR1 is SGHVS, CDR2 FQNEAQ, per germline. Here the CDR3 reads CASSLDRYSYEQYF. The DNA for the CDR3 is TGTGCCAGCAGCTTAGACAGGTACTCCTACGAGCAGTACTTC.